Included here is one T cell receptor (beta chain) sequence, with context. Sequencing used immunoSEQ multiplex PCR; TCRdb keeps in-frame clones, though not all of them. The table records approximately 320,000 clones, almost 85% of them present only once. The data derive from a study of blood T cell repertoires in COVID-19. This clonotype originated in a human donor in a cohort sampled during active COVID-19. Sequenced material: peripheral blood.

Here the CDR3 DNA reads TGTGCCAGCAGTTACGGTCTAAACTATGGCTACACCTTC. This translates into CASSYGLNYGYTF. This rearrangement joins TRBV6-6 to TRBJ1-2; D not resolved. Trimming removed 2 bases at V and 2 bases at J, with 6 bases between. CDR1 and CDR2 from the germline V gene are MNHNY and SVGAGI (reference sequence). This CDR3 is 13 amino acids long.